Listed below are T cell receptor beta chains from one sample, sequenced in a study of T cells in Graves' hyperthyroidism and ophthalmopathy. TCRdb itself ran the multiplex PCR reads through MiXCR, one entry per CDR3 protein. The sample comprises fewer than 650,000 distinct CDR3 sequences, about 14% of which are singletons, and almost 6% rests with the top ten. Sequencing was done on a sample of blood. These receptors all come from a young woman with Graves' hyperthyroidism that later progressed to Graves' ophthalmopathy. Both conserved end residues are trimmed from each CDR3.

J gene: TRBJ1-2
V gene: TRBV6-1
CDR3 protein: ASRGQGGDGYT

J gene: TRBJ2-1
V gene: TRBV13
CDR3 protein: ASSSQAGGPYNEQF

J gene: TRBJ1-5
V gene: TRBV27
CDR3 protein: ASSRHGRAGNQPQH

J gene: TRBJ1-1
V gene: TRBV7-9
CDR3 protein: ASSLTERNTEAF

J gene: TRBJ2-5
V gene: TRBV28
CDR3 protein: ASSARKPGAQETQY

J gene: TRBJ2-5
V gene: TRBV4-3
CDR3 protein: ASSQRQGAPETQY

J gene: TRBJ2-7
V gene: TRBV11-2
CDR3 protein: ASSILANPPYEQY

J gene: TRBJ2-7
V gene: TRBV9
CDR3 protein: ASSVAGTGVEQY

J gene: TRBJ2-1
V gene: TRBV6-1
CDR3 protein: ASSETRSGSRSYNEQF

J gene: TRBJ1-6
V gene: TRBV2
CDR3 protein: ASSEAAGGNNSPLH

J gene: TRBJ1-5
V gene: TRBV10-3
CDR3 protein: AISQQGLSNQPQH

J gene: TRBJ2-3
V gene: TRBV30
CDR3 protein: AWAPGSTDTQY

J gene: TRBJ1-2
V gene: TRBV28
CDR3 protein: ATQGNYGYT

J gene: TRBJ1-1
V gene: TRBV5-1
CDR3 protein: ASCLEGGGPANTEAF

J gene: TRBJ1-5
V gene: TRBV28
CDR3 protein: ASSLTGGSQPQH

J gene: TRBJ2-1
V gene: TRBV29-1
CDR3 protein: SALGLAGRNEQF

J gene: TRBJ1-2
V gene: TRBV7-9
CDR3 protein: ASSSGGRAPTYGYT

J gene: TRBJ2-5
V gene: TRBV7-3
CDR3 protein: ASSLTPGETQY

J gene: TRBJ1-1
V gene: TRBV12-3/TRBV12-4
CDR3 protein: ASSLGVRTNTEAF

J gene: TRBJ2-7
V gene: TRBV18
CDR3 protein: ASSLGQAEQY

J gene: TRBJ2-7
V gene: TRBV20-1
CDR3 protein: SASWGSGTSVYEQY

J gene: TRBJ2-3
V gene: TRBV19
CDR3 protein: ASSLIWDYLADTQY

J gene: TRBJ1-1
V gene: TRBV12-3/TRBV12-4
CDR3 protein: ASTPGQGLWTEAF

J gene: TRBJ2-3
V gene: TRBV7-3
CDR3 protein: ASSFRGADTQY

J gene: TRBJ2-7
V gene: TRBV6-1
CDR3 protein: ASTPMGVTYEQY

J gene: TRBJ2-5
V gene: TRBV15
CDR3 protein: ATSSYRGGETQY

J gene: TRBJ2-1
V gene: TRBV11-2
CDR3 protein: ASSLRILAASSYNEQF

J gene: TRBJ2-1
V gene: TRBV28
CDR3 protein: ASSSRGGSYNEQF

J gene: TRBJ1-2
V gene: TRBV30
CDR3 protein: AWEPGGNYGYT

J gene: TRBJ2-7
V gene: TRBV20-1
CDR3 protein: SANAGYEQY

J gene: TRBJ1-2
V gene: TRBV27
CDR3 protein: ASSLQGTGVGGYT

J gene: TRBJ2-3
V gene: TRBV15
CDR3 protein: ATSLLAGRTQY

J gene: TRBJ2-5
V gene: TRBV11-2
CDR3 protein: ASSAQGWETQY

J gene: TRBJ2-5
V gene: TRBV19
CDR3 protein: ASSIVGGAETQY

J gene: TRBJ2-1
V gene: TRBV5-1
CDR3 protein: ASSLSESSYNEKF

J gene: TRBJ2-1
V gene: TRBV6-4
CDR3 protein: ASSSGTSAYNEQF

J gene: TRBJ2-3
V gene: TRBV7-8
CDR3 protein: ASSLTGTGASDYTDTQY

J gene: TRBJ2-3
V gene: TRBV20-1
CDR3 protein: SAQTSGMSRGTQY

J gene: TRBJ2-3
V gene: TRBV28
CDR3 protein: ASTPLGTDTQY

J gene: TRBJ2-3
V gene: TRBV20-1
CDR3 protein: SAMGLAGPSTDTQY

J gene: TRBJ1-1
V gene: TRBV5-1
CDR3 protein: ASSNPGVRNTEAF

J gene: TRBJ2-7
V gene: TRBV7-9
CDR3 protein: ASSPGYSGEQY

J gene: TRBJ1-6
V gene: TRBV27
CDR3 protein: ASSQLIKNSPLH

J gene: TRBJ1-4
V gene: TRBV7-2
CDR3 protein: ASSTERERLNEKLF

J gene: TRBJ2-1
V gene: TRBV20-1
CDR3 protein: SARENNEQF

J gene: TRBJ2-3
V gene: TRBV30
CDR3 protein: AWSSHSTDTQY

J gene: TRBJ2-7
V gene: TRBV5-1
CDR3 protein: ASSQRTGTGGAYEQY

J gene: TRBJ1-3
V gene: TRBV10-2
CDR3 protein: ASSSRESSGNTIY

J gene: TRBJ1-1
V gene: TRBV29-1
CDR3 protein: SFDGGADTEAF

J gene: TRBJ1-5
V gene: TRBV12-3/TRBV12-4
CDR3 protein: ASSGLSVDSSLNNQPQH

J gene: TRBJ2-7
V gene: TRBV20-1
CDR3 protein: SARDPGRWSYEQY

J gene: TRBJ1-5
V gene: TRBV12-3/TRBV12-4
CDR3 protein: ASSPVQGNQPQH

J gene: TRBJ2-3
V gene: TRBV2
CDR3 protein: ASSDPELAGVETQY

J gene: TRBJ1-5
V gene: TRBV27
CDR3 protein: ASSLYRAENQPQH

J gene: TRBJ1-2
V gene: TRBV7-9
CDR3 protein: ASSVEQVGYGYT